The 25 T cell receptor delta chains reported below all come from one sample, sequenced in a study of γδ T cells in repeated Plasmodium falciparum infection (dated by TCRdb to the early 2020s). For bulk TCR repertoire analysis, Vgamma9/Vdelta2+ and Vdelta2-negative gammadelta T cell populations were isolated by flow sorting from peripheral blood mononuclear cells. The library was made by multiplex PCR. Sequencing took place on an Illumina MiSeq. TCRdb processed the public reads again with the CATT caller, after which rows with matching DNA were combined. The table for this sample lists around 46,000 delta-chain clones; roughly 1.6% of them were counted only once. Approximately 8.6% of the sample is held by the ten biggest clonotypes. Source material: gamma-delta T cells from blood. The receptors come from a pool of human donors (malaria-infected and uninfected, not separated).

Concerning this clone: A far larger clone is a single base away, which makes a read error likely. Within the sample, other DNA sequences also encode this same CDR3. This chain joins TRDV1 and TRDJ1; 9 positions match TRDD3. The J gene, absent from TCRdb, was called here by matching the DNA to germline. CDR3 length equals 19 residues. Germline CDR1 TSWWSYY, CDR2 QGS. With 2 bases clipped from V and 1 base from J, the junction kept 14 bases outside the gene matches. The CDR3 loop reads CALGERITRGIPPTDKLIF. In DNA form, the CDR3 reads TGTGCTCTTGGGGAAAGGATCACCAGGGGGATACCGCCCACCGATAAACTCATCTTT.

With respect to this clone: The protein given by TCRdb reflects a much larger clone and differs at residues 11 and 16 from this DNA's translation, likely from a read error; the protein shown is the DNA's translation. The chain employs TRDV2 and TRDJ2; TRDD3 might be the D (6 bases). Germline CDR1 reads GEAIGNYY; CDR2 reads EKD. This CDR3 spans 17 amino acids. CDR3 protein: CACDTVLGTNMTAQLTF. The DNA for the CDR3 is TGTGCCTGTGACACCGTACTGGGAACGAACATGACAGCACAACTCACCTTT.

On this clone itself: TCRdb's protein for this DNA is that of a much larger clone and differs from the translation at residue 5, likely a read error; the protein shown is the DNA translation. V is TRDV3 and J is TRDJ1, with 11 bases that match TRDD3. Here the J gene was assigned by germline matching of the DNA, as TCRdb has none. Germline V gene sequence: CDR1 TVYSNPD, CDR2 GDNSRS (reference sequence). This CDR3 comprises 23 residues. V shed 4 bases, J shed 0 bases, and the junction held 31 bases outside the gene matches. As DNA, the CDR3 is TGTGCCTCTACTGGAGGCCTTCCTACACGGTGGGGGATACGCTTTCAGAACACCGATAAACTCATCTTT. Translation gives CASTGGLPTRWGIRFQNTDKLIF.

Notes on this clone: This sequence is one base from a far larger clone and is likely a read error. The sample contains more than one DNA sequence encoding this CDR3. The CDR3 here is CALGIDFLLRLTNTDKLIF. The CDR3 nucleotides are TGTGCTCTTGGGATAGACTTCCTACTCCGACTTACTAACACCGATAAACTTATCTTT. With the J gene uncalled, the V gene is TRDV1; TRDD2 is the table's D call, not checked against the DNA. The germline CDR1 and CDR2 sequences are TSWWSYY and QGS. CDR3 length: 19 residues.

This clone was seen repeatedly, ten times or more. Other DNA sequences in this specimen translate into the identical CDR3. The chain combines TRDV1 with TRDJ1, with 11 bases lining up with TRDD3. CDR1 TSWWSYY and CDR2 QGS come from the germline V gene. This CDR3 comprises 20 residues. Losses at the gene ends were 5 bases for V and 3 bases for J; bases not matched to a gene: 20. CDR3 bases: TGTGCTCTTGGGAATCGGCGTATCCTACCTTTGGGGGATACGGCCGATAAACTCATCTTT. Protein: CALGNRRILPLGDTADKLIF.

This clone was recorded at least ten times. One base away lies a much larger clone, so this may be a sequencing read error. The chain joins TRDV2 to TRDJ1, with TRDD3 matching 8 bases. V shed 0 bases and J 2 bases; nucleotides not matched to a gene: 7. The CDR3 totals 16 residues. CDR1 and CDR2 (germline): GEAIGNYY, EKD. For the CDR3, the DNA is TGTGCCTGTGACACCGTCGGGGGATATAATACCGATAAACTCATCTTT. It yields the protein CACDTVGGYNTDKLIF.

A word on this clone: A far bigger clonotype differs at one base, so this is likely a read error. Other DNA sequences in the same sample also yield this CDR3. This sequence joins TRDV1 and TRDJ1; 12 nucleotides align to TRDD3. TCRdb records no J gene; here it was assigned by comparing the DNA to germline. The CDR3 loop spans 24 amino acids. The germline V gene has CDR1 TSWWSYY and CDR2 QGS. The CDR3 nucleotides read TGTGCTCTTGGGGAACCCACCTTTTTCTGTCCTAACTGGGGGATACCCTGCTACACCGACAAACTCATCTTT. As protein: CALGEPTFFCPNWGIPCYTDKLIF.

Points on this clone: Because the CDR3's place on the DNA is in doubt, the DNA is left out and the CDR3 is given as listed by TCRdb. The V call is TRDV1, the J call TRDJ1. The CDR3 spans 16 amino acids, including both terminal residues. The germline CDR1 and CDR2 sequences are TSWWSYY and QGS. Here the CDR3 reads CALGTMLAYRFDKLIF.

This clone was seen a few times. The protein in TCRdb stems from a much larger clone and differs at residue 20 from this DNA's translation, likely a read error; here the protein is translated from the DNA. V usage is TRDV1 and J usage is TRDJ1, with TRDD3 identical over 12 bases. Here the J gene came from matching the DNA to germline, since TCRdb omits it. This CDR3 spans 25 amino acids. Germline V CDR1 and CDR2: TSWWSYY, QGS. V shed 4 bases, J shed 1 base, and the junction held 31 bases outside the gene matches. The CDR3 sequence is CALGGISGPLELLLGDTRGTDKLIF. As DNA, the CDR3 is TGTGCTCTTGGGGGCATTTCGGGCCCTCTAGAGCTTCTACTGGGGGATACTCGGGGCACCGATAAACTCATCTTT.

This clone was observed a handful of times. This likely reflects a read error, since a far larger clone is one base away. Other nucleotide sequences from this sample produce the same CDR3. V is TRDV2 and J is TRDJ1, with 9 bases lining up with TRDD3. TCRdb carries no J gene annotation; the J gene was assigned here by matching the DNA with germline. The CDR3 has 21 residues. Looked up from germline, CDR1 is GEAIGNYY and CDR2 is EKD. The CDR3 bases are TGTGCCTGTGACCACATTTTCCTAACGGGGGATACAAGTGATGGGACCGACAAACTCATCTTT. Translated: CACDHIFLTGDTSDGTDKLIF.

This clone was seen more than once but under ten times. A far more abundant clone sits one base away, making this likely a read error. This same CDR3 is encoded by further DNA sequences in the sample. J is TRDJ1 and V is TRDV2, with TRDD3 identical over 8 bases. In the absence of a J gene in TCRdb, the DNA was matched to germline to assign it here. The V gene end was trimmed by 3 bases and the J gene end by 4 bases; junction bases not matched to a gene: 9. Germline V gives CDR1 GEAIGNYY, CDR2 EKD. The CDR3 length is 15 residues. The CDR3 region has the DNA TGTGCCTGTGACCAAACTGGGGGGTACGGCGATAAACTCATCTTT. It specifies CACDQTGGYGDKLIF.

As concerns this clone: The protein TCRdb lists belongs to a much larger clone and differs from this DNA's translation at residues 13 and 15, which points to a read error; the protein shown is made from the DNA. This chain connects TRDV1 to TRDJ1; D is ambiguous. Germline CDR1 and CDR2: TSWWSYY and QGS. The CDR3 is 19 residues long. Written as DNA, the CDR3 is TGTGCTCTTGGGGAACTGGACGGTACGTTAACTGTGTCCACCCATAAACTCATCTTT. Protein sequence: CALGELDGTLTVSTHKLIF.

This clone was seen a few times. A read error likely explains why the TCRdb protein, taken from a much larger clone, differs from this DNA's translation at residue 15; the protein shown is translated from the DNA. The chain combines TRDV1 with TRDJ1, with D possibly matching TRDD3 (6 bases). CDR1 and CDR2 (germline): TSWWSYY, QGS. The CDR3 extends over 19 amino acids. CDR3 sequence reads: CALGFRKGHWDIKTNKLIF. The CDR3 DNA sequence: TGTGCTCTTGGGTTCCGTAAGGGTCACTGGGATATTAAGACCAATAAACTAATCTTT.

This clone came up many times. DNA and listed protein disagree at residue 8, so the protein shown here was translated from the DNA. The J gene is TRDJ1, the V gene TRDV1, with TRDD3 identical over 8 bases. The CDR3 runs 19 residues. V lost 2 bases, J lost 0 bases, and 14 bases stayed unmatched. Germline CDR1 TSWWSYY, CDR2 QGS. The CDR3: CALGESPVGDWSYTDKLIF. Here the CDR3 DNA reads TGTGCTCTTGGGGAATCCCCCGTGGGGGATTGGTCGTACACCGATAAACTCATCTTT.

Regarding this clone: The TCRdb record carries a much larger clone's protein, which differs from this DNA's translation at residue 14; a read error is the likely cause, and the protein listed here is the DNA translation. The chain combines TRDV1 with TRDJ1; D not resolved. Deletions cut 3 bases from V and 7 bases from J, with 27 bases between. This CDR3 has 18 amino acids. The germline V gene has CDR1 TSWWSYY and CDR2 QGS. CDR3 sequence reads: CALGDPFPTYGVECKLIF. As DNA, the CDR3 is TGTGCTCTTGGGGACCCCTTTCCCACTTACGGTGTGGAGTGTAAACTCATCTTT.

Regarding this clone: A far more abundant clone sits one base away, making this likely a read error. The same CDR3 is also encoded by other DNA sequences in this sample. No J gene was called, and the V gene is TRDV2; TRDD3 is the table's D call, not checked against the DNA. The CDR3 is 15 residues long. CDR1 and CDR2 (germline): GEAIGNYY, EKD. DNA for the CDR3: TGTGCCTGTGATCGACTGGGGGATAAATCCGATAAGCTCATCTTT. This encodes CACDRLGDKSDKLIF.

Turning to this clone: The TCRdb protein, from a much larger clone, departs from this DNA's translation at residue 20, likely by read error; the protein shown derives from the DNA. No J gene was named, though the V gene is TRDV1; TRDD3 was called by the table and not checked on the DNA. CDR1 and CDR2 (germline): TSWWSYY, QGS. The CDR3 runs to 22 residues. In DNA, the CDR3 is TGTGCTCTTGGGGTCTTCAATAATATTCTAAACTGGGGGACACCATCAGCCGATAAACCCATCTTT. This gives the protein CALGVFNNILNWGTPSADKPIF.

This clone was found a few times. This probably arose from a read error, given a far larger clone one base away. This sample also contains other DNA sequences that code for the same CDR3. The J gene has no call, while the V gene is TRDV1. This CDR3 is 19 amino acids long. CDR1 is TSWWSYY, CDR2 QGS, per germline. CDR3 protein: CAPQGPFPPSYEATDKLIF. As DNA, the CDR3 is TGTGCTCCGCAGGGCCCTTTCCCTCCATCGTACGAGGCCACCGATAAACTCATTTTT.

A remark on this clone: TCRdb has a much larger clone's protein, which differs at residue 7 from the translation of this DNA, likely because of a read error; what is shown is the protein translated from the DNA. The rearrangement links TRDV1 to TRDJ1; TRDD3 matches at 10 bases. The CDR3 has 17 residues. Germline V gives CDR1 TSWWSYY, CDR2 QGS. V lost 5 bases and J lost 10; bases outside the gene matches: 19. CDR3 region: CALGQCGKGAGGYGLIF. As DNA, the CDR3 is TGTGCTCTTGGGCAGTGTGGTAAGGGAGCCGGGGGATACGGACTCATCTTT.

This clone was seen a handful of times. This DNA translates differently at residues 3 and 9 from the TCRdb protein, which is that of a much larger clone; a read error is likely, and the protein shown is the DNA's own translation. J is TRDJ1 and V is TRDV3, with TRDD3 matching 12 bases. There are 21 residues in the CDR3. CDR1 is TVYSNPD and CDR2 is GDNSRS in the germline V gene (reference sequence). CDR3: CALRLTFFCWGIRRDTDKLIF. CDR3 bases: TGTGCCCTTAGGTTAACGTTCTTTTGCTGGGGGATACGTCGGGACACCGATAAACTCATCTTT.

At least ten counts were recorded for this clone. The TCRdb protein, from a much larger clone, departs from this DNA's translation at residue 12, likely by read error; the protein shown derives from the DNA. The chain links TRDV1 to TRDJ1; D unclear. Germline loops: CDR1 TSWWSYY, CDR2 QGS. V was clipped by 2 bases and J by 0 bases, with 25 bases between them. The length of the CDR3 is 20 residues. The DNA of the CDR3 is TGTGCTCTTGGGGAAAGACAAACCCCAGGAGTACCTCTCCACACCGATAAACTCATCTTT. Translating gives CALGERQTPGVPLHTDKLIF.

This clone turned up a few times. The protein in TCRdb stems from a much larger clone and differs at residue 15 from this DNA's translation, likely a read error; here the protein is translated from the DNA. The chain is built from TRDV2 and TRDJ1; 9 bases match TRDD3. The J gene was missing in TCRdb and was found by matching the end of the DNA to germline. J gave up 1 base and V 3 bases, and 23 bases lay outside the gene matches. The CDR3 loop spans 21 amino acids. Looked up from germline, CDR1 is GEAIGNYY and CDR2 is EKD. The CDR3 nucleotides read TGTGCCTGTGACCCGATCCCCCGTACTGGTCAGGGGATACGGTCCACCGATAAACTCATCTTT. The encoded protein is CACDPIPRTGQGIRSTDKLIF.

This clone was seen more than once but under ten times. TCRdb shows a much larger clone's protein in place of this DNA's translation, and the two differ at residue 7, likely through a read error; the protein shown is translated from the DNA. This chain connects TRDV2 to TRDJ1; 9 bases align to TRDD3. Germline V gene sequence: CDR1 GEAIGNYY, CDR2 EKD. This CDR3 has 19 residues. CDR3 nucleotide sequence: TGTGCCTGCATTACGTACAGGGGGATACCCTCCCCGTACACCGGTAAACTCATCTTT. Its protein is CACITYRGIPSPYTGKLIF.

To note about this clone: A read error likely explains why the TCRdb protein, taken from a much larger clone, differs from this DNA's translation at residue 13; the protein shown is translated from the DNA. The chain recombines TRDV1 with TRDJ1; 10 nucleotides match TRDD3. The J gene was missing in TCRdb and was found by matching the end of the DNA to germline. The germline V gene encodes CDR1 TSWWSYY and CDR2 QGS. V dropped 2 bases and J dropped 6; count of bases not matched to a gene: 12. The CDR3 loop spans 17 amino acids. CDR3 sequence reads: CALGEAVYWGMANKLIF. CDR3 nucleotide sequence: TGTGCTCTTGGGGAAGCTGTGTACTGGGGGATGGCCAATAAACTCATCTTT.

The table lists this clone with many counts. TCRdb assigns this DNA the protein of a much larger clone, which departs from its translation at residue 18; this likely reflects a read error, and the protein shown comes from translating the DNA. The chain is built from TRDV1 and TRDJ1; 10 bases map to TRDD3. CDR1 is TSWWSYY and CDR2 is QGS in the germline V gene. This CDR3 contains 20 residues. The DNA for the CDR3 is TGTGCTCTTGGGGAAAATTCCTGCGGCCTTCTCCTGTGGGGGATACAGAAACCCATCTTT. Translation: CALGENSCGLLLWGIQKPIF.